The entry below describes one T cell receptor (beta chain). The antigen is not known. The source of the sample is a study of cytomegalovirus exposure and HLA in healthy donors. Overall study findings and caveats: Altogether, 164 TCR beta chains were recorded as cytomegalovirus-associated. Being productive about 87% or about 30% of the time was typical of most TCR beta V segments in an earlier analysis. Reports described diagnosis of cytomegalovirus status by the classifier as highly specific and sensitive. Links to common viral pathogens appeared, in a later analysis, for several of the most significant clusters.

Germline-derived CDR1 and CDR2 are SEHNR and FQNEAQ (reference sequence). V gave up 5 bases and J gave up 7 bases; unmatched junction bases: 5. The CDR3 consists of 14 residues. The PCR contained 60 Vbeta and 13 Jbeta primers. Assay used: immunoSEQ multiplex PCR; TCRdb lists only in-frame clones, some missing. The table lists fewer than 110,000 clones, roughly 73% of them singletons. Sequenced sample: PBMCs. This clonotype was sampled from a man aged 25 to 45 in good health and CMV-seronegative. The chain uses TRBV7-9 and TRBJ1-4, with 9 bases lining up with TRBD1. In DNA form, the CDR3 reads TGTGCCAGCAGCCAACAGGGGGCGAGTGAAAAACTGTTTTTT. Protein product: CASSQQGASEKLFF.